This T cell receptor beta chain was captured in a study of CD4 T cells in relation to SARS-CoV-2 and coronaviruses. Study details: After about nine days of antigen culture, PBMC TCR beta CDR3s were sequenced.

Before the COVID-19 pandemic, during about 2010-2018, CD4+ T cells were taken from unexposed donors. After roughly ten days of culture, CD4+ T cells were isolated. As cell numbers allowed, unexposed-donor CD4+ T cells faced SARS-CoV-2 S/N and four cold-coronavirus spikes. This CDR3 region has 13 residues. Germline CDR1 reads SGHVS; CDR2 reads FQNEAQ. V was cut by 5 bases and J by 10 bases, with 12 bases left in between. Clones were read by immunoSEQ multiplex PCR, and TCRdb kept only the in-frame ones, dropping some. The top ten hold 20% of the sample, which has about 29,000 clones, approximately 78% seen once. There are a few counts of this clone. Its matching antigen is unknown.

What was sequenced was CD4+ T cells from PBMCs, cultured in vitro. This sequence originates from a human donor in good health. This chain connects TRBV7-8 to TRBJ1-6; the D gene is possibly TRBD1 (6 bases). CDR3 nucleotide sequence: TGTGCCAGCAGCACAGGGTTGCGGTCACCCCTCCACTTT. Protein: CASSTGLRSPLHF.